This T cell receptor beta chain is drawn from a study of follicular helper T cells after annual influenza vaccination. Study observations and caveats: ICOS+CD38+ cTfh clonality tracked population frequency, and its change tracked circulating plasmablast change.

In germline, CDR1 is SNHLY, CDR2 FYNNEI. J gave up 2 bases and V 4 bases, and 7 bases lay outside the gene matches. The CDR3 spans 15 residues. Measured with immunoSEQ multiplex PCR; TCRdb has only the in-frame clones, and not every one. The top ten clones hold over 3.5% of a sample with nearly 2,500 clones, roughly 80% of them seen once. With regard to this clone: Its antigen is not identified.

Time point defined: 2015-2016 season, pre-vaccination. Subjects lived in the community and lacked influenza vaccine within the prior 6 months. The sequencing here drew on CXCR5+ CD38- circulating T follicular helper cells from blood, taken on the day of influenza vaccination. Subset noted: circulating Tfh, non-naive CD4+CXCR5+PD-1+ (ICOS+CD38+ or ICOS-CD38-). This chain joins TRBV2 and TRBJ1-2, with TRBD1 identical over 7 bases. The clonotype originates from an adult who received the influenza vaccine. CDR3 protein: CASSAQLQGNYGYTF. The CDR3 DNA is TGTGCCAGCAGTGCACAATTACAGGGGAACTATGGCTACACCTTC.